These 14 T cell receptor beta chains were all obtained from the same sample, sequenced in a study of OX40 agonist ivuxolimab in advanced cancers. Measured with immunoSEQ multiplex PCR; TCRdb has only the in-frame clones, and not every one. This table has 50,000 to 75,000 clones, 92% appearing once. Sequences were derived from CD4+ or CD8+ T cells sorted from blood, sampled in a trial of the OX40 agonist ivuxolimab. The receptor source for this set is an adult with an advanced solid tumor such as melanoma, head and neck, liver or kidney cancer.

The chain couples TRBV6-1 to TRBJ1-2; D ambiguous. Germline CDR1 MNHNS, CDR2 SASEGT. This CDR3 spans 12 amino acids. Between the trimmed V and J ends, which lost 5 bases and 4 bases, there was a span of 8 bases. The CDR3 is CASSPQVYGYTF. The CDR3 DNA sequence: TGTGCCAGCAGTCCGCAGGTCTATGGCTACACCTTC.

The rearrangement uses TRBV5-4 and TRBJ2-7; 7 bases match TRBD1. This CDR3 has 15 amino acids. Germline values: CDR1 SGHNT, CDR2 YYREEE (reference sequence). The trim removed 0 bases at V and 0 bases at J, leaving 3 bases unmatched. CDR3 in amino acids: CASSLVTGVSYEQYF. CDR3 sequence (DNA): TGTGCCAGCAGCTTGGTAACAGGGGTCTCCTACGAGCAGTACTTC. The complete variable domain, with remaining parts taken from reference TRBV5-4 and TRBJ2-7, reads ETGVTQSPTHLIKTRGQQVTLRCSSQSGHNTVSWYQQALGQGPQFIFQYYREEENGRGNFPPRFSGLQFPNYSSELNVNALELDDSALYLCASSLVTGVSYEQYFGPGTRLTVT.

Only one count was recorded for this clone. The gene calls are TRBV27 and TRBJ2-7, with D unclear. This CDR3 has 13 residues. V was pared by 5 bases and J by 5 bases, with 13 bases between. From germline, CDR1 is MNHEY and CDR2 SMNVEV (reference sequence). The DNA of the CDR3 is TGTGCCAGCAGTCCCCACTCCATTCACGAGCAGTACTTC. This encodes CASSPHSIHEQYF.

This clone was observed a single time. This chain connects TRBV6-5 to TRBJ2-7; D is uncertain. The CDR3 is 15 residues long. With 5 bases removed from V and 2 bases from J, the gap between germline ends came to 16 bases. Germline CDR1 reads MNHEY; CDR2 reads SVGAGI. In DNA form, the CDR3 reads TGTGCCAGCAGTATCGACCCCTCTCGGACCTACGAGCAGTACTTC. Protein product: CASSIDPSRTYEQYF.

The V gene is TRBV27, the J gene TRBJ2-3; D possibly corresponds to TRBD1 (7 bases). V was cut by 7 bases and J by 3 bases, with 26 bases left in between. Germline CDR1 MNHEY, CDR2 SMNVEV (reference sequence). This CDR3 contains 18 residues. DNA for the CDR3: TGTGCCAGCATACCCCGACCCCCCCGGGCAGGGGGGACAGATACGCAGTATTTT. Translated: CASIPRPPRAGGTDTQYF.

As for this clone: Other DNA variants within this sample encode the same CDR3. J is TRBJ1-1 and V is TRBV21-1; the listed D gene, TRBD1, was not tested against the DNA. TRBV21-1 is assigned pseudogene status. The length of the CDR3 is 21 residues. The CDR3 DNA sequence: TGTGCCAGCAGCAAGGGAGGTTGCTTGGGACAGACGACACTAGCGAACACTGAAGCTTTCTTT. Its translation: CASSKGGCLGQTTLANTEAFF.

This clone was detected once. The chain links TRBV2 to TRBJ1-6; tentatively, D is TRBD1 (6 bases). V lost 4 bases and J lost 9, with 13 bases in between. The CDR3 has 14 amino acids. Germline-derived CDR1 and CDR2 are SNHLY and FYNNEI. Here the CDR3 DNA reads TGTGCCAGCAGTGTTCGGGGGGCGGTTTCACCCCTCCACTTT. Translated, it gives CASSVRGAVSPLHF.

This chain connects TRBV9 to TRBJ1-5, with a weak D call TRBD1 (6 bases). The V and J ends lost 4 bases and 1 base respectively, with 18 bases between them. This CDR3 has 17 residues. The V gene's germline CDR1 is SGDLS and CDR2 YYNGEE. Written as DNA, the CDR3 is TGTGCCAGCAGCTTTGGGGGGGGCAAGAGAAGCAATCAGCCCCAGCATTTT. Translating it yields CASSFGGGKRSNQPQHF. The variable domain in full, completed from reference TRBV9 and TRBJ1-5, reads DSGVTQTPKHLITATGQRVTLRCSPRSGDLSVYWYQQSLDQGLQFLIQYYNGEERAKGNILERFSAQQFPDLHSELNLSSLELGDSALYFCASSFGGGKRSNQPQHFGDGTRLSIL.

The chain is built from TRBV10-3 and TRBJ2-1, with 11 bases lining up with TRBD2. Unmatched junction bases numbered 6, after V lost 5 bases and J lost 9 bases. The CDR3 spans 14 residues. The germline V gene encodes CDR1 ENHRY and CDR2 SYGVKD. CDR3 DNA: TGTGCCATCAGTAGTAGCGGGGGGGCGGGTGAGCAGTTCTTC. Its protein is CAISSSGGAGEQFF.

This clone was seen only once. The rearrangement joins TRBV5-1 to TRBJ2-5; D might be TRBD1 or TRBD2, each matching 5 bases. Germline V gives CDR1 SGHRS, CDR2 YFSETQ. CDR3 size: 13 residues. The V and J ends lost 5 bases and 3 bases respectively, with 11 bases between them. In nucleotides, the CDR3 is TGCGCCAGCAGGGGGCCAGCGGAAGAGACCCAGTACTTC. It is translated as CASRGPAEETQYF.

This clone was found once. The chain is built from TRBV6-5 and TRBJ1-1; 8 nucleotides match TRBD1. Per the germline V gene, CDR1 is MNHEY and CDR2 is SVGAGI. This CDR3 comprises 14 residues. V shed 7 bases and J 1 base; nucleotides not matched to a gene: 5. The CDR3, as DNA: TGTGCCAGCACCACAGGGGGGGCGAACACTGAAGCTTTCTTT. Translating it yields CASTTGGANTEAFF.

The genes are TRBV5-1 and TRBJ1-2; D might be TRBD1 (6 bases). This CDR3 spans 13 amino acids. V was shortened by 1 base and J by 6 bases, with 10 bases between the two germline ends. Germline-derived CDR1 and CDR2 are SGHRS and YFSETQ. Written as DNA, the CDR3 is TGCGCCAGCAGCTTGAGGGGGGGCGATGGCTACACCTTC. Translation gives CASSLRGGDGYTF.

The chain links TRBV6-1 to TRBJ2-3; possibly TRBD2 for D (6 bases). The length of the CDR3 is 16 residues. Germline CDR1 is MNHNS and CDR2 is SASEGT. With 0 bases removed from V and 2 bases from J, the gap between germline ends came to 12 bases. CDR3 residues: CASSEAPGDFTDTQYF. For the CDR3, the DNA is TGTGCCAGCAGTGAAGCGCCGGGGGACTTCACAGATACGCAGTATTTT.

V is TRBV20-1 and J is TRBJ2-7; D is uncertain. Germline V gives CDR1 DFQATT, CDR2 SNEGSKA (reference sequence). There are 11 residues in the CDR3. V lost 0 bases, J lost 4 bases, and 4 bases lay in between. The CDR3 DNA sequence: TGCAGTGCTAGAGATCAGTACGAGCAGTACTTC. Protein product: CSARDQYEQYF.